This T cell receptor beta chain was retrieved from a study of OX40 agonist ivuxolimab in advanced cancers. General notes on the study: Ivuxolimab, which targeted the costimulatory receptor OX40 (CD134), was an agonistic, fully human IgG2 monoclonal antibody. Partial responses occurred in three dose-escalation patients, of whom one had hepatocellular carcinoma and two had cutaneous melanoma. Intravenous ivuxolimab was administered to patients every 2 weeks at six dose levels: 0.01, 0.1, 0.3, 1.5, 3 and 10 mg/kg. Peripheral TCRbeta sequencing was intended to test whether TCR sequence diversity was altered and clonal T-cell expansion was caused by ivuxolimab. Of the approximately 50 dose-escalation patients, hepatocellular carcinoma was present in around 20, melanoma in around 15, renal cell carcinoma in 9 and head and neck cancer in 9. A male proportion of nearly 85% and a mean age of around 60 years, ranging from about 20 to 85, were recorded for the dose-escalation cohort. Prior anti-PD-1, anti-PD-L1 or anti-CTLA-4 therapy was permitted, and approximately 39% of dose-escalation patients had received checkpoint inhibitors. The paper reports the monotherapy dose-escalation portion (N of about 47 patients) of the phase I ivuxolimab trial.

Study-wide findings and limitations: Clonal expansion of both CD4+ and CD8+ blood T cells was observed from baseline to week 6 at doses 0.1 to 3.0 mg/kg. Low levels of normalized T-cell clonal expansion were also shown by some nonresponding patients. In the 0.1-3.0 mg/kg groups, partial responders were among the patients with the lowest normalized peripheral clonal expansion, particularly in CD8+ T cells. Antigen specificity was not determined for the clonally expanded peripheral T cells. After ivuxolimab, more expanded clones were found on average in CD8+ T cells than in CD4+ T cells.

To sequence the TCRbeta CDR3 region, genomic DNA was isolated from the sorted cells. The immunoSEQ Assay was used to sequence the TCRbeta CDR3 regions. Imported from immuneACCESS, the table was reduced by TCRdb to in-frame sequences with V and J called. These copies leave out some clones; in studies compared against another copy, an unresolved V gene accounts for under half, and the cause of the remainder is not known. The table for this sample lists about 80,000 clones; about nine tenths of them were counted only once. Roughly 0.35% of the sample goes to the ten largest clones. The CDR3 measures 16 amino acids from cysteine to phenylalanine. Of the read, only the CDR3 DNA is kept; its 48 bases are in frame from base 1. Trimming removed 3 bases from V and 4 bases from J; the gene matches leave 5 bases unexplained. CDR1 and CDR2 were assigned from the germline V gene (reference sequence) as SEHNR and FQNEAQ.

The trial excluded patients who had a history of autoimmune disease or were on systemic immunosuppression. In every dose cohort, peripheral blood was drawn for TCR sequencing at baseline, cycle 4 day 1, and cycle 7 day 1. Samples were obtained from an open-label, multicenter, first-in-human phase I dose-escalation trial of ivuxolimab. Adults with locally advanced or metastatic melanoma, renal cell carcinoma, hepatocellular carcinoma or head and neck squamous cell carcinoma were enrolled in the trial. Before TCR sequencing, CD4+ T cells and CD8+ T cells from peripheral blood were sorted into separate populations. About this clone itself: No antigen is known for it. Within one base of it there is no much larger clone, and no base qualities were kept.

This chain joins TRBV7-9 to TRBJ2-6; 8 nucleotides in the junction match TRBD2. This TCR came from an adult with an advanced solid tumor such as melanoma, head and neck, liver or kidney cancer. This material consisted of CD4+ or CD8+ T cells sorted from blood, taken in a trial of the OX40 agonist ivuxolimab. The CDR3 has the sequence CASSFSGKRGANVLTF. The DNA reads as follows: TGTGCCAGCAGCTTTAGCGGGAAAAGAGGGGCCAACGTCCTGACTTTC. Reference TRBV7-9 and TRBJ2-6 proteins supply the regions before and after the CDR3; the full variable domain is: DTGVSQNPRHKITKRGQNVTFRCDPISEHNRLYWYRQTLGQGPEFLTYFQNEAQLEKSRLLSDRFSAERPKGSFSTLEIQRTEQGDSAMYLCASSFSGKRGANVLTFGAGSRLTVL.